This T cell receptor (beta chain) originates from a study of monozygotic twins with inflammatory bowel disease. Study-wide results and caveats: Support was lacking for any single strong IBD-associated signal or clonotype.

This CDR3 has 14 residues. Germline CDR1 and CDR2: MNHEY and SMNVEV (reference sequence). Each donor gave about 2.5 ml of peripheral blood. For this clonotype: The antigen is unknown.

UMIs with a 6-nucleotide sample barcode were added by template switching. TCRdb re-called the 5' RACE reads; one entry per CDR3 protein, DNA not given. Recorded for this sample: some 400,000 distinct CDR3 sequences. The chain is built from TRBV27 and TRBJ1-4; TCRdb's assignment of TRBD1 cannot be checked, as there is no DNA. This sequence originates from a human donor with ulcerative colitis or Crohn's disease, or a healthy co-twin of an affected twin (not recorded which). Source material: blood. The CDR3 reads CASSLMNRDEKLFF. Based on the CDR3 plus reference TRBV27 and TRBJ1-4, the full variable domain is EAQVTQNPRYLITVTGKKLTVTCSQNMNHEYMSWYRQDPGLGLRQIYYSMNVEVTDKGDVPEGYKVSRKEKRNFPLILESPSPNQTSLYFCASSLMNRDEKLFFGSGTQLSVL.